This passage covers 14 T cell receptor beta chains from one sample sequenced in a study of radiotherapy plus CTLA-4 blockade in lung cancer. Profiled with immunoSEQ multiplex PCR; TCRdb holds only in-frame clones, not every one. The sample records about 51,000 clones, roughly 77% being singletons. Specimen: peripheral blood, collected from a patient treated with radiotherapy plus ipilimumab. The receptor source for this set is a human donor with non-small cell lung cancer whose response to radiotherapy plus ipilimumab could not be evaluated.

In this sample, this clone turned up once. CDR3 sequence: CASSFGGTGELFF. In DNA, the CDR3 is TGCGCCAGCAGCTTTGGGGGGACCGGGGAGCTGTTTTTT. V usage is TRBV5-1 and J usage is TRBJ2-2; a weak D match, TRBD2 (6 bases). Germline V gene data show CDR1 as SGHRS and CDR2 as YFSETQ. There are 13 residues in the CDR3. Trimming left V 2 bases short and J 5 bases short, with 7 bases between.

As DNA, the CDR3 is TGTGCCAGCAGCTTGGCCTTGTATGGAGGGATTAATATGAACACTGAAGCTTTCTTT. It is translated as CASSLALYGGINMNTEAFF. The V call is TRBV5-5, the J call TRBJ1-1; D not certain. The ends were cut back, 0 bases at V and 0 bases at J, with 21 bases in the middle. Germline CDR1 reads SGHKS; CDR2 reads YYEKEE (reference sequence). The CDR3 covers 19 residues.

There are a few counts of this clone. The genes are TRBV28 and TRBJ1-5, with 8 nucleotides matching TRBD1. Germline CDR1 reads MDHEN; CDR2 reads SYDVKM. V trimming: 7 bases; J trimming: 10 bases; junction bases outside the gene matches: 12. The CDR3 sequence is 14 residues long. The CDR3 sequence is CASNTDRVGKPQHF. Written as DNA, the CDR3 is TGTGCCAGCAATACGGACAGGGTGGGGAAACCCCAGCATTTT.

A single count supports this clone. This sequence joins TRBV28 and TRBJ1-2, with a weak D call TRBD1 (5 bases). Germline V gene data show CDR1 as MDHEN and CDR2 as SYDVKM. The CDR3 loop spans 14 amino acids. The V end lost 3 bases, the J end lost 5 bases, and 13 bases lay between the germline ends. CDR3 sequence reads: CASSLGGESYGYTF. The CDR3 DNA sequence: TGTGCCAGCAGTTTGGGGGGTGAGAGTTATGGCTACACCTTC.

This rearrangement joins TRBV7-9 to TRBJ2-2; D possibly corresponds to TRBD1 (6 bases). Germline loops: CDR1 SEHNR, CDR2 FQNEAQ (reference sequence). With 4 bases removed from V and 0 bases from J, the gap between germline ends came to 15 bases. The CDR3 sequence is 17 residues long. The CDR3 region is CASSSPRDTTNTGELFF. Written as DNA, the CDR3 is TGTGCCAGCAGCTCCCCCCGGGACACCACGAACACCGGGGAGCTGTTTTTT.

The V call is TRBV6-6, the J call TRBJ2-1, with 7 nucleotides matching TRBD1. The J segment lost 1 base and the V segment lost 4 bases, leaving 4 bases of the junction unmatched. The CDR3 is 15 residues long. The germline gives CDR1 MNHNY, CDR2 SVGAGI (reference sequence). CDR3 sequence: CASSSPGQSYNEQFF. Here the CDR3 DNA reads TGTGCCAGCAGTTCCCCGGGACAGTCCTACAATGAGCAGTTCTTC.

This chain uses TRBV20-1 with TRBJ1-1; no definite D call. Trimming pared 3 bases from V and 1 base from J, leaving 3 bases between. Per the germline V gene, CDR1 is DFQATT and CDR2 is SNEGSKA (reference sequence). The CDR3 is 11 residues long. CDR3 nucleotides: TGCAGTGCTAGTAGGAACACTGAAGCTTTCTTT. It translates to CSASRNTEAFF.

The chain has TRBV19 and TRBJ1-1; TRBD1 matches 9 bases. Losses at the gene ends were 8 bases for V and 1 base for J; bases not matched to a gene: 11. This CDR3 spans 16 amino acids. Germline V lookup: CDR1 LNHDA, CDR2 SQIVND (reference sequence). CDR3 nucleotide sequence: TGTGCCAGTTCGGACCGACCGGGACAGGGGAACACTGAAGCTTTCTTT. It translates to CASSDRPGQGNTEAFF.

The J gene is TRBJ1-2, the V gene TRBV6-4; tentatively, D is TRBD1 (6 bases). Deletions cut 5 bases from V and 8 bases from J, with 18 bases between. The CDR3 loop spans 14 amino acids. CDR1 is MRHNA, CDR2 SNTAGT, per germline. The CDR3 DNA follows: TGTGCCAGCAGTTCCGGGACAAGAATCGGCGGCTACACCTTC. Translating gives CASSSGTRIGGYTF.

This sequence joins TRBV19 and TRBJ2-2, with 11 bases aligning to TRBD1. Germline V gene data show CDR1 as LNHDA and CDR2 as SQIVND (reference sequence). There are 17 residues in the CDR3. The V gene end was trimmed by 9 bases and the J gene end by 5 bases; junction bases not matched to a gene: 14. CDR3 amino acids: CASLRTGGTRATGELFF. The CDR3 DNA reads as TGTGCCAGCCTCCGGACAGGGGGCACTAGGGCAACCGGGGAGCTGTTTTTT.

This clone was counted only a few times. Here the CDR3 reads CASSQGRLAGGPREETQYF. The DNA for the CDR3 is TGTGCCAGCAGCCAAGGTCGGCTAGCGGGGGGGCCACGGGAAGAGACCCAGTACTTC. V usage is TRBV4-2 and J usage is TRBJ2-5, with TRBD2 matching over 12 bases. The CDR3 is 19 amino acids. V was clipped by 1 base and J by 3 bases; unmatched bases: 12. Germline CDR1 reads LGHNA; CDR2 reads YNFKEQ.

The genes are TRBV6-1 and TRBJ2-1; 14 bases map to TRBD2. CDR3 size: 18 residues. V shed 4 bases, J shed 7 bases, and the junction held 12 bases outside the gene matches. Germline CDR1 MNHNS, CDR2 SASEGT. CDR3 protein: CASSARLAGGPGGNEQFF. CDR3 sequence (DNA): TGTGCCAGCAGTGCCAGACTAGCGGGAGGGCCCGGGGGTAATGAGCAGTTCTTC.

The rearrangement joins TRBV18 to TRBJ2-2; D unresolved. This CDR3 has 14 amino acids. Germline CDR1 is KGHSH and CDR2 is LQKENI. V shed 8 bases and J shed 3 bases, with 13 bases lying between them. This chain's CDR3 is CASAFRVDTGELFF. As DNA, the CDR3 is TGTGCCAGCGCTTTCCGGGTGGACACCGGGGAGCTGTTTTTT. Supplemented by reference TRBV18 and TRBJ2-2, the full variable domain reads NAGVMQNPRHLVRRRGQEARLRCSPMKGHSHVYWYRQLPEEGLKFMVYLQKENIIDESGMPKERFSAEFPKEGPSILRIQQVVRGDSAAYFCASAFRVDTGELFFGEGSRLTVL.

The V gene is TRBV7-6, the J gene TRBJ2-7; maybe TRBD1 (6 bases). This CDR3 comprises 13 residues. Between the trimmed V and J ends, which lost 5 bases and 2 bases, there was a span of 10 bases. Germline CDR1 SGHVS, CDR2 FNYEAQ. CDR3 protein: CASSQWTAYEQYF. The CDR3 region has the DNA TGTGCCAGCAGCCAGTGGACAGCCTACGAGCAGTACTTC.